This T cell receptor beta chain came from a study of blood T cell repertoires in COVID-19. The CDR3 contains 15 residues. Trimming cost V 3 bases and J 9 bases; bases outside gene matches: 13. In germline, CDR1 is LGHNA, CDR2 YNFKEQ. This clone was observed a single time. Method: immunoSEQ multiplex PCR; TCRdb's copy keeps in-frame clones and lacks some. The table has roughly 130,000 clones, about 83% seen once. This sequence was found in a woman between 45 and 60 years old with acute COVID-19. The sample was PBMCs or T cells enriched from blood (not recorded which). The chain uses TRBV4-2 and TRBJ2-7, with TRBD2 identical over 8 bases. The CDR3 spells CASSQETSGPNLQYF. The CDR3 nucleotides read TGTGCCAGCAGCCAGGAAACTAGCGGCCCAAACTTGCAGTACTTC.